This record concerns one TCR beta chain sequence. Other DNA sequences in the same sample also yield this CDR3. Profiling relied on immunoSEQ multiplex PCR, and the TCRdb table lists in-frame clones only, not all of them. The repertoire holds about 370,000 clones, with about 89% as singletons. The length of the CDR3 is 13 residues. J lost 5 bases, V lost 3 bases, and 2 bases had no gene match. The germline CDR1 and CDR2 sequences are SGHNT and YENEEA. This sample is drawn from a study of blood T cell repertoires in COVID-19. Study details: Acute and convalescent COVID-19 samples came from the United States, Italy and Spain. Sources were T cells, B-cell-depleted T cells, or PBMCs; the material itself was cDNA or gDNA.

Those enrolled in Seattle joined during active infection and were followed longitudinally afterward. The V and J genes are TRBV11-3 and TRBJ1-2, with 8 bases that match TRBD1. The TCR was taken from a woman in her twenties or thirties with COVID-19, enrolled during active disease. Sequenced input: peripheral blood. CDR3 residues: CASSLRQGYGYTF. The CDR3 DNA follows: TGTGCCAGCAGCTTGAGACAGGGGTATGGCTACACCTTC.